This T cell receptor beta chain derives from a study of regulatory T cells in long-lasting Graves disease. The CDR3 is made up of 14 amino acids. Germline V gives CDR1 SNHLY, CDR2 FYNNEI. The V segment lost 6 bases and the J segment 8 bases; nucleotides outside the gene matches: 6. Stated time point: newly diagnosed GD, antithyroid drugs for less than 3 months. RNA isolated from PBMCs was used to make the TCR library. Both iRepertoire HTBI primers and Arm-PCR of CDR3 regions were used to build the TCR beta libraries. TCRdb re-derived calls from the multiplex PCR reads in MiXCR, one entry per CDR3 protein. The repertoire holds some 250,000 distinct CDR3 sequences, with 18% as singletons. This clonotype occurred many times. The same sample was also used in a study of T cells in Graves' hyperthyroidism and ophthalmopathy.

This chain joins TRBV2 and TRBJ1-6; 8 positions agree with TRBD1. This clonotype originated in a woman in her 30s with Graves disease. Here the sequenced sample was peripheral blood mononuclear cells (PBMCs), taken at new diagnosis, from a patient treated with antithyroid drugs. The CDR3 is CASRTGAWDSPLHF. DNA for the CDR3: TGTGCCAGCAGGACAGGGGCCTGGGATTCACCCCTCCACTTT.